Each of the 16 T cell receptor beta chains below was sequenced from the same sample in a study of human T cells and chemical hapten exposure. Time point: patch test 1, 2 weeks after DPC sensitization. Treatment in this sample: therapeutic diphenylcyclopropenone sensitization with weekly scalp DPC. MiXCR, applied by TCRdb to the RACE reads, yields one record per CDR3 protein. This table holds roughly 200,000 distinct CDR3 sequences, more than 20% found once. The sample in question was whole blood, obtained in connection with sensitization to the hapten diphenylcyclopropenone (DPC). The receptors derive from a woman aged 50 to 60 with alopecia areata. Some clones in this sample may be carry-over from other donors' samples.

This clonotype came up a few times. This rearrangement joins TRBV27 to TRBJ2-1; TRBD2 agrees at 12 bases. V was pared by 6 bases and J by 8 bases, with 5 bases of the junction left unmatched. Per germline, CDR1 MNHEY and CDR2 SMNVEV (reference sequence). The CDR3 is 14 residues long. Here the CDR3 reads CASRWTSGNYEQFF. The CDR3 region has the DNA TGTGCCAGCAGATGGACTAGCGGGAACTATGAGCAGTTCTTC.

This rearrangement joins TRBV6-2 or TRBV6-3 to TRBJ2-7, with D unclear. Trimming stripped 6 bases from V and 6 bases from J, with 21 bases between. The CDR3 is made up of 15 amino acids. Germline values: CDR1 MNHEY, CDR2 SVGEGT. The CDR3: CASSEELDPFREQYF. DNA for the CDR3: TGTGCCAGCAGCGAAGAACTCGACCCCTTTCGCGAGCAGTACTTC.

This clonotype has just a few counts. CDR3 nucleotides: TGTGCCACCAGCGGTACGGGTGGGACTAGTTTCAATGAGCAGTTCTTC. This gives the protein CATSGTGGTSFNEQFF. The genes are TRBV15 and TRBJ2-1; 8 bases line up with TRBD2. The CDR3 consists of 16 residues. The germline V gene encodes CDR1 LNHNV and CDR2 YYDKDF (reference sequence). The V and J ends lost 5 bases and 6 bases, in that order; junction bases with no gene match: 12.

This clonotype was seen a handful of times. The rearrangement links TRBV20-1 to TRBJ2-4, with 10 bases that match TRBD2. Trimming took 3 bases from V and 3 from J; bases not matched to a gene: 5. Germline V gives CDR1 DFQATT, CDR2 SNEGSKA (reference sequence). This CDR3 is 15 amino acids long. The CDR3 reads CSASPLAGVKNIQYF. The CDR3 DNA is TGCAGTGCTAGCCCGCTAGCGGGAGTCAAAAACATTCAGTACTTC.

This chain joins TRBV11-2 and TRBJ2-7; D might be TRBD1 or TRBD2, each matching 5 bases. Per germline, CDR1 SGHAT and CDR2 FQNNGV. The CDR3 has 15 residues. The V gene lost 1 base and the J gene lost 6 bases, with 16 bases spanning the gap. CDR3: CASSLGGTGLGEQYF. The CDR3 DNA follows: TGTGCCAGCAGCTTAGGGGGGACCGGTTTGGGCGAGCAGTACTTC.

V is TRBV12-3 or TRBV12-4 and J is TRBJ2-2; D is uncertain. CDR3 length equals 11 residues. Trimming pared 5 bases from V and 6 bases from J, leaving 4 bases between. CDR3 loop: CASSTPGELFF. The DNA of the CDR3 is TGTGCCAGCAGTACACCCGGGGAGCTGTTTTTT.

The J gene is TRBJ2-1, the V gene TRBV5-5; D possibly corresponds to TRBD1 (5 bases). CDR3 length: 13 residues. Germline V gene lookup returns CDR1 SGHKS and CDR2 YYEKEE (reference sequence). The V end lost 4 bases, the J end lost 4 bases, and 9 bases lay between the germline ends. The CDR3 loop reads CASSQGVYNEQFF. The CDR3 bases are TGTGCCAGCAGCCAGGGTGTGTACAATGAGCAGTTCTTC.

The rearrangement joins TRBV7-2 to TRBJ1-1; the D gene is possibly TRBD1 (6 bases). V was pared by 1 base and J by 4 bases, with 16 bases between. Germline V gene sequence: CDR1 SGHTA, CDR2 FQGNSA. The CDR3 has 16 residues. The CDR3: CASSLVGGPRGTEAFF. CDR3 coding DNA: TGTGCCAGCAGCTTAGTGGGGGGGCCTCGGGGCACTGAAGCTTTCTTT.

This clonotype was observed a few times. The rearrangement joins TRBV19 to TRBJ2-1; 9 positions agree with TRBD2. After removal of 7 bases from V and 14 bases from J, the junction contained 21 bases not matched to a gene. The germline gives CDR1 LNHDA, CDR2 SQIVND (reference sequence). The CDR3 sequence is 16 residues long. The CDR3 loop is CASTLLGSSGSGSKFF. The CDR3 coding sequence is TGTGCCAGTACCCTCTTAGGGAGTAGCGGGAGTGGTTCGAAGTTCTTC.

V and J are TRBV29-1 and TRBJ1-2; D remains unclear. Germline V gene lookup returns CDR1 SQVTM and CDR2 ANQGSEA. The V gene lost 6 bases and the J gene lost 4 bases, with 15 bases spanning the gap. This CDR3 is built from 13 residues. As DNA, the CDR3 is TGCAGCGTGGAGGATGCAGGCTTCTATGGCTACACCTTC. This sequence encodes CSVEDAGFYGYTF.

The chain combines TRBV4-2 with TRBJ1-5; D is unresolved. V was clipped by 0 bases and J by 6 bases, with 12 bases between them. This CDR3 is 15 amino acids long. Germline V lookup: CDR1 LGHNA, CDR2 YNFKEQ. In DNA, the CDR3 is TGTGCCAGCAGCCAAGATCAAAGAGAGATTCAGCCCCAGCATTTT. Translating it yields CASSQDQREIQPQHF.

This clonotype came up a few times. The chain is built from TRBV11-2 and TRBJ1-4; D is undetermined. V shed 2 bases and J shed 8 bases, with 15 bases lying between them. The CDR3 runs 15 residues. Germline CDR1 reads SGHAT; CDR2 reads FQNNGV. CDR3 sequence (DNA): TGTGCCAGCAGCTTAACGACCGACCCCGGGGAAAAACTGTTTTTT. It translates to CASSLTTDPGEKLFF.

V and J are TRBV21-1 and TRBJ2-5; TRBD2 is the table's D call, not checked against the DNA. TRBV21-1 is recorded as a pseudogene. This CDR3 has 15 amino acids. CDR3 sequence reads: CASSKAVLAGETQYF. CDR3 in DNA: TGTGCCAGCAGCAAAGCCGTACTAGCGGGAGAGACCCAGTACTTC.

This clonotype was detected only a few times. CDR3 amino acids: CSVSDRAYEQYF. The CDR3 bases are TGCAGCGTTAGTGACAGGGCCTACGAGCAGTACTTC. The genes are TRBV29-1 and TRBJ2-7; 7 bases match TRBD1. V lost 5 bases to trimming and J lost 2 bases; unmatched junction nucleotides: 3. Germline V gene lookup returns CDR1 SQVTM and CDR2 ANQGSEA. The CDR3 sequence is 12 residues long.

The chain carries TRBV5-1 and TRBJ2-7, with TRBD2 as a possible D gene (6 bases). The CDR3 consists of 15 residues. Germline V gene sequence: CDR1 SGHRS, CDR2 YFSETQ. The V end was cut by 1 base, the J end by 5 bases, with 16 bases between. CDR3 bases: TGCGCCAGCAGCTTGACCGGAGGGCCACAGGACGAGCAGTACTTC. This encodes CASSLTGGPQDEQYF.

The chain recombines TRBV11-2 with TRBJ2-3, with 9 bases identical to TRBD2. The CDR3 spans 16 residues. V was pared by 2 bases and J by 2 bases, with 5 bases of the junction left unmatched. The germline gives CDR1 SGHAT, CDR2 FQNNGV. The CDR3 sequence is CASSLSLAGATDTQYF. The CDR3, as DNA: TGTGCCAGCAGCTTATCCTTAGCGGGGGCCACAGATACGCAGTATTTT.